In its sample, the clone carrying this T cell receptor (beta chain) was seen once. CDR1 and CDR2 (germline): SGHDN, FVKESK. Trimming shortened V by 3 bases and J by 10 bases, and 12 bases separated the two germline ends. The CDR3 extends over 13 amino acids. This specimen belongs to a study of T cell changes during pregnancy in multiple sclerosis. Profiled with immunoSEQ multiplex PCR; TCRdb holds only in-frame clones, not every one. The sample includes about 42,000 clones, roughly 84% seen only once; the top ten take 0.55% to 0.65%. The TCR sequence derives from a female donor with multiple sclerosis, enrolled in a pregnancy study. This chain links TRBV14 with TRBJ1-4; D not certain. The source was CD4+ T cells from peripheral blood mononuclear cells, collected before pregnancy. The CDR3 protein is CASSQGGGVKLFF. CDR3 DNA: TGTGCCAGCAGCCAGGGAGGCGGGGTAAAACTGTTTTTT.